The clone carrying this T cell receptor beta chain was counted a single time. The target antigen is unknown. The record originates from a study of cytomegalovirus exposure and HLA in healthy donors. About the research overall: Earlier findings included roughly 120 million unique TCR beta sequences obtained from 150 million to 200 million T cells.

Findings and limits, study-wide: About 150 TCR beta chains were listed as cytomegalovirus-associated. It was reportedly the case that the classifier diagnosed cytomegalovirus status with high specificity and sensitivity. Earlier analysis yielded a pattern in which most TCR beta V segments were productive about 90% or about 30% of the time.

Both 60 Vbeta primers and 13 Jbeta primers went into the PCR. Here immunoSEQ multiplex PCR was the method, and the copy in TCRdb shows in-frame clones only, minus some. This sample carries over 85,000 clones, more than 65% of them seen once, and the ten largest clones take 5.5% to 7%. The germline V gene has CDR1 MGHDK and CDR2 SYGVNS. Unmatched junction bases numbered 12, after V lost 6 bases and J lost 4 bases. The CDR3 covers 15 residues. The source of this sequence is a young man in good health and CMV-seropositive. V gene TRBV25-1 combines with J gene TRBJ2-7; 7 bases align to TRBD2. Input material: PBMCs. The CDR3 DNA sequence: TGTGCCAGCAGCCCCTCCGGGGGGTGGCGGTACGAGCAGTACTTC. Translating it yields CASSPSGGWRYEQYF.